These 9 T cell receptor beta chains were sequenced from one sample in a study of neurological immune-mediated disorders. From the 5' RACE reads, TCRdb called clonotypes with MiXCR, one entry per CDR3 protein. The sample holds around 53,000 distinct CDR3 sequences, about 4% seen once. What was sequenced was PBMCs. The receptors were gathered from a man in his fifties or sixties with multiple sclerosis.

This clonotype was detected many times. The chain links TRBV6-6 to TRBJ1-2; possibly TRBD1 for D (5 bases). V lost 8 bases, J lost 5 bases, and 9 bases lay in between. CDR1 and CDR2 from the germline V gene are MNHNY and SVGAGI (reference sequence). This CDR3 is 11 amino acids long. The CDR3 DNA follows: TGTGCCAGCCAGGGATCTTATGGCTACACCTTC. It translates to CASQGSYGYTF.

This clonotype was seen at least ten times. This sequence joins TRBV4-1 and TRBJ2-5; a possible D gene is TRBD1 (5 bases). V lost 1 base and J lost 3, with 15 bases in between. Germline assignment: CDR1 MGHRA and CDR2 YSYEKL. The CDR3 has 16 amino acids. CDR3 DNA sequence: TGCGCCAGCAGCCAAGGTTTCCAGGGATATGAAGAGACCCAGTACTTC. It yields the protein CASSQGFQGYEETQYF.

This clonotype has a count of ten or more. The chain carries TRBV6-6 and TRBJ2-7; 7 bases are a match to TRBD1. V dropped 5 bases and J dropped 2; count of bases not matched to a gene: 6. CDR1 MNHNY and CDR2 SVGAGI come from the germline V gene (reference sequence). This CDR3 region has 14 residues. The CDR3 coding sequence is TGTGCCAGCAGTACAGGGGACCGTACCTACGAGCAGTACTTC. Encoded protein: CASSTGDRTYEQYF.

A remark on this clonotype: A much more abundant neighbour one base away suggests this may be a read error. This chain connects TRBV2 to TRBJ2-5; 10 bases agree with TRBD2. Germline V gives CDR1 SNHLY, CDR2 FYNNEI. The CDR3 is 16 amino acids. The CDR3 coding sequence is TGTGCCAACAGTCCCTGGACTAGCGGTCCCCAAGAGACCCAGTACTTC. This codes for CANSPWTSGPQETQYF.

This clonotype was detected ten times or more. The rearrangement uses TRBV20-1 and TRBJ2-7; D might be TRBD2 (6 bases). The germline V and J ends were trimmed by 5 bases and 2 bases, with 16 bases remaining between them. CDR3 length equals 14 residues. From germline, CDR1 is DFQATT and CDR2 SNEGSKA (reference sequence). CDR3 in amino acids: CSAGRGTVTYEQYF. Written as DNA, the CDR3 is TGCAGTGCTGGCCGAGGGACTGTAACCTACGAGCAGTACTTC.

This clonotype showed up many times. The rearrangement links TRBV20-1 to TRBJ2-6; D is uncertain. V shed 5 bases and J shed 3 bases, with 5 bases lying between them. This CDR3 is 12 amino acids long. Germline loops: CDR1 DFQATT, CDR2 SNEGSKA (reference sequence). For the CDR3, the DNA is TGCAGTGCTCTAAATGGGGCCAACGTCCTGACTTTC. Translation gives CSALNGANVLTF.

There are many counts of this clonotype. This chain uses TRBV18 with TRBJ2-5; D is undetermined. Trimming shortened V by 3 bases and J by 5 bases, and 10 bases separated the two germline ends. This CDR3 is built from 13 residues. Germline CDR1 reads KGHSH; CDR2 reads LQKENI. The CDR3 region is CASSPRGWETQYF. The CDR3 DNA sequence: TGTGCCAGCTCACCTCGCGGATGGGAGACCCAGTACTTC.

In its sample, this clonotype was seen many times. The CDR3 carries no conserved terminal phenylalanine or tryptophan, so it likely arises from a read error. It is unclear where the CDR3 begins or ends on the DNA, so no DNA is shown, and the CDR3 is as TCRdb lists it. The V and J genes are TRBV6-1 and TRBJ2-7; the DNA was not used to check the table's D call, TRBD2. The CDR3 region is 13 residues in length, termini included. Germline V CDR1 and CDR2: MNHNS, SASEGT. CDR3 loop: CASIGNLGDYLHI.

J is TRBJ2-5 and V is TRBV5-1; 8 positions match TRBD1. Per the germline V gene, CDR1 is SGHRS and CDR2 is YFSETQ. This CDR3 region has 15 residues. V trimming: 5 bases; J trimming: 5 bases; junction bases outside the gene matches: 11. The CDR3 DNA reads TGCGCCAGCAGTTTGACAGGGGTCGGGACGGAGACCCAGTACTTC. It yields the protein CASSLTGVGTETQYF.